This is a list of T cell receptor beta chains from one sample in a study of T cell changes during pregnancy in multiple sclerosis. Sequencing used immunoSEQ multiplex PCR; TCRdb keeps in-frame clones, though not all of them. The sample consists of about 28,000 clones, 85% to 90% of them appearing once. The sample was CD4+ T cells from peripheral blood mononuclear cells, taken in the second trimester of pregnancy. The receptor source for this set is a female donor with multiple sclerosis, enrolled in a pregnancy study. The CDR3 runs from the conserved cysteine through the conserved F or W. Each record gives: D gene, clone size, V gene, J gene, CDR3 DNA, CDR3 protein. The D gene is left open where the match is weak. Only part of the rows carry a size: once, few, many, or a class if the clone is expanded.

TRBD1,NA,TRBV28,TRBJ1-2,TGTGCCAGCAGGGGGACAGCGACCTATGGCTACACCTTC,CASRGTATYGYTF
NA,NA,TRBV7-3,TRBJ2-5,TGTGCCAGCAGCTTAACGGCAATTCCTGGTGAGACCCAGTACTTC,CASSLTAIPGETQYF
TRBD1,NA,TRBV28,TRBJ1-6,TGTGCCAGCAAATACCGGGACAGGGGGCAGTCACCCCTCCACTTT,CASKYRDRGQSPLHF
TRBD1,NA,TRBV7-9,TRBJ2-7,TGTGCCAGCAGCTGGGACAGTGCCTACGAGCAGTACTTC,CASSWDSAYEQYF
TRBD1,NA,TRBV6-1,TRBJ2-2,TGTGCCAGCAGGACGGACAGGGCGGCCGGGGAGCTGTTTTTT,CASRTDRAAGELFF
NA,NA,TRBV7-8,TRBJ1-2,TGTGCCAGCAGCTTAGAGGGCAGGGTGGGCCCCTATGGCTACACCTTC,CASSLEGRVGPYGYTF
TRBD2,NA,TRBV9,TRBJ2-3,TGTGCCAGCAGCGTAAGAACTAGCGGGGGGGCCATGGATACGCAGTATTTT,CASSVRTSGGAMDTQYF
TRBD2,NA,TRBV2,TRBJ2-5,TGTGCCAGCAGTCCGGGACAGCGGGGGGAAGAGACCCAGTACTTC,CASSPGQRGEETQYF
NA,NA,TRBV18,TRBJ1-1,TGTGCCAGCAAGAGAGGGAGCAATATGAACACTGAAGCTTTCTTT,CASKRGSNMNTEAFF
NA,NA,TRBV18,TRBJ1-5,TGTGCCAGCTCCCAACGGACAGTAAATCAGCCCCAGCATTTT,CASSQRTVNQPQHF
NA,NA,TRBV18,TRBJ1-2,TGTGCCAGCTCACCACAACAGCACATTAACTATGGCTACACCTTC,CASSPQQHINYGYTF
NA,NA,TRBV19,TRBJ2-5,TGTGCCAGACGGTACAGGGGGGGGTTCCAGGAGACCCAGTACTTC,CARRYRGGFQETQYF
NA,NA,TRBV7-2,TRBJ2-7,TGTGCCAGCAGCGTTGGCGGCGGCCAGCAGTACTTC,CASSVGGGQQYF
TRBD2,NA,TRBV5-1,TRBJ2-1,TGCGCCAGCAGCGGGATGAGCGGGGGGGCCTACAATGAGCAGTTCTTC,CASSGMSGGAYNEQFF
TRBD1,NA,TRBV19,TRBJ1-1,TGTGCCAGTAGTATAAGAGGGGGCTTGGGCACTGAAGCTTTCTTT,CASSIRGGLGTEAFF
NA,NA,TRBV2,TRBJ1-6,TGTGCCAGCAGTGACTCACAGAATTCACCCCTCCACTTT,CASSDSQNSPLHF
NA,NA,TRBV18,TRBJ2-6,TGTGCCAGCTCACCACCGAGAGACTCTGGGGCCAACGTCCTGACTTTC,CASSPPRDSGANVLTF
TRBD2,NA,TRBV4-1,TRBJ2-3,TGCGCCAGCAGCCGCGGGACTAGGATGGCAGATACGCAGTATTTT,CASSRGTRMADTQYF
NA,NA,TRBV7-2,TRBJ2-2,TGTGCCAGCAGCTTAGACACCAGGACCGGGGAGCTGTTTTTT,CASSLDTRTGELFF
NA,NA,TRBV5-1,TRBJ2-7,TGCGCCAGCAGCTTGGTAATTAGGAGCTCCTACGAGCAGTACTTC,CASSLVIRSSYEQYF
NA,NA,TRBV7-9,TRBJ1-2,TGTGCCAGCAGCTTAACAGGCCTGGGTTATGGCTACACCTTC,CASSLTGLGYGYTF
NA,NA,TRBV27,TRBJ2-1,TGTGCCAGCAGACCTACCCTACTCCGGAATGAGCAGTTCTTC,CASRPTLLRNEQFF
NA,NA,TRBV7-2,TRBJ1-2,TGTGCCAGCAGCTTTAGCAGGGATCGAACTAACTATGGCTACACCTTC,CASSFSRDRTNYGYTF
TRBD2,NA,TRBV28,TRBJ2-5,TGTGCCAGCAGCCGGGTCCTACTAGCGGGGGCTCAAGAGACCCAGTACTTC,CASSRVLLAGAQETQYF
NA,NA,TRBV29-1,TRBJ2-5,TGCAGCGTGGGGTGGACTCAAGAGACCCAGTACTTC,CSVGWTQETQYF
NA,NA,TRBV5-1,TRBJ2-3,TGCGCCAGCAGCTTAATAGCTGCAGATACGCAGTATTTT,CASSLIAADTQYF
TRBD1,once,TRBV7-9,TRBJ1-3,TGTGCCAGCAGCCAAGACAGGGGCTCAGGAAACACCATATATTTT,CASSQDRGSGNTIYF
TRBD1,NA,TRBV5-1,TRBJ2-5,TGCGCCAGCAGCTTGGCCGGGACAGGGGGCGAAGAGACCCAGTACTTC,CASSLAGTGGEETQYF
NA,once,TRBV6-5,TRBJ2-1,TGTGCCAGCAGGGAACGGGGGACGTTCTACAATGAGCAGTTCTTC,CASRERGTFYNEQFF
NA,NA,TRBV29-1,TRBJ2-2,TGCAGCGTTGAAGACTCGCAGGGGTGGAACACCGGGGAGCTGTTTTTT,CSVEDSQGWNTGELFF
NA,NA,TRBV5-6,TRBJ2-7,TGTGCCAGCAGCTTAGACAGGCTCTACGAGCAGTACTTC,CASSLDRLYEQYF
NA,NA,TRBV9,TRBJ1-5,TGTGCCAGCAGCGTAATGGGAGTCGGTCAGCCCCAGCATTTT,CASSVMGVGQPQHF
NA,NA,TRBV9,TRBJ1-2,TGTGCCAGCAGCGCCTTCGGGGGGGCGCAGCATGGCTACACCTTC,CASSAFGGAQHGYTF
TRBD2,NA,TRBV15,TRBJ2-1,TGTGCCACCACCCGGGGAGGGTTAGAAGCCGGGGAGCAGTTCTTC,CATTRGGLEAGEQFF
NA,NA,TRBV9,TRBJ1-2,TGTGCCAGCAGCGTAGACGGGTATTATGGCTACACCTTC,CASSVDGYYGYTF
NA,NA,TRBV9,TRBJ2-2,TGTGCCAGCAGCGTAGCTTCCCCTAGCGTGCTCACCGGGGAGCTGTTTTTT,CASSVASPSVLTGELFF
NA,NA,TRBV5-6,TRBJ2-7,TGTGCCAGCAGCGTGTACAGGTACGAGCAGTACTTC,CASSVYRYEQYF